This T cell receptor beta chain was captured in a study of molecular identifiers for immune sequencing clone quantification. Study summary: Replicate experiments divided RNA from about 19,000 or 110,000 naive CD8 cells into five parts and sequenced four. The study, taken as a whole, reports: The study reportedly detected spiked Jurkat TCR RNA from one cell among about 970,000 naive cells.

A word on this clonotype: Its antigen remains unidentified. One base away lies a much larger clone, so this may be a sequencing read error.

Previously described methods and listed TCR primers were used for bulk TCR libraries. Via MiXCR, TCRdb re-called the PCR reads, giving one row per CDR3 protein. The sample includes roughly 90,000 distinct CDR3 sequences, around 25% of them seen just once. Sorting recovered naive CD8 T cells on a CD8+CD4-CCR7+CD45RA+ profile. V was shortened by 3 bases and J by 5 bases, with 15 bases between the two germline ends. The germline V gene encodes CDR1 SGDLS and CDR2 YYNGEE. This CDR3 region has 14 residues. The source is a human donor in good health. Some libraries in this study had Jurkat cell RNA spiked in. This sequence joins TRBV9 and TRBJ2-7, with D perhaps given as TRBD1 or TRBD2 (5 bases each). The sample taken for sequencing was naive CD8+ T cells from blood, with Jurkat cell RNA spiked in. Specified subset: FACS-sorted CD8+CD4-CCR7+CD45RA+ naive T cells. CDR3 residues: CASSAPAWGNEQYF. The CDR3, as DNA: TGTGCCAGCAGCGCCCCAGCCTGGGGGAACGAGCAGTACTTC.